Listed below are T cell receptor beta chains from one sample, sequenced in a study of T-cell memory formation after mild COVID-19. A single record per CDR3 protein comes from TCRdb applying MiXCR to the 5' RACE reads. The sample yields a few hundred thousand distinct CDR3 sequences, approximately 19% seen once. What was sequenced was PBMCs or a T cell subset sorted from them (not recorded which). Receptor source: a man between 18 and 35 years old who had mild COVID-19 (a few samples of this study predate the infection). Cell type and time point are not known. The CDR3 runs from the conserved cysteine through the conserved F or W.

J	V	CDR3
TRBJ1-1	TRBV5-1	CASLDPGAGNTEAFF
TRBJ1-1	TRBV7-9	CASREKDREAEAFF
TRBJ1-6	TRBV7-2	CASSFRRLNSPLHF
TRBJ2-5	TRBV5-1	CASSLATSGGETQYF
TRBJ1-5	TRBV12-3/TRBV12-4	CASSPLAGQPQHF
TRBJ2-3	TRBV24-1	CATSDSLDLTTDTQYF
TRBJ2-1	TRBV28	CASSSPSGGSYNEQFF
TRBJ1-1	TRBV28	CASRKTGTLTEAFF
TRBJ2-1	TRBV9	CASSVASSGGAGEQFF
TRBJ2-5	TRBV15	CATRPQGLETQYF
TRBJ1-1	TRBV27	CASSTHGTGNTEAFF
TRBJ2-1	TRBV7-2	CASSVWTGARNEQFF
TRBJ2-5	TRBV11-2	CASSLRNGVPQETQYF
TRBJ1-2	TRBV5-1	CASSLGTVDYGYTF
TRBJ2-7	TRBV4-3	CASSQARGSSYEQYF
TRBJ1-1	TRBV19	CASRGGQRSDTEAFF
TRBJ1-2	TRBV7-2	CASSSYAGGILFYTF
TRBJ1-6	TRBV5-1	CASSRQPGTNDSPLHF
TRBJ1-4	TRBV12-3/TRBV12-4	CASSFGEIELFF
TRBJ2-3	TRBV4-1	CASSQGDPRADTQYF
TRBJ1-5	TRBV7-8	CASSLAAKSTNQPQHF
TRBJ2-6	TRBV5-1	CASSLDGNVLTF
TRBJ2-3	TRBV6-6	CASGGVSTDTQYF
TRBJ2-7	TRBV20-1	CSAFRDEDEQYF
TRBJ2-1	TRBV7-3	CASSFDRAVYNEQFF
TRBJ2-2	TRBV28	CASRRSDTGELFF